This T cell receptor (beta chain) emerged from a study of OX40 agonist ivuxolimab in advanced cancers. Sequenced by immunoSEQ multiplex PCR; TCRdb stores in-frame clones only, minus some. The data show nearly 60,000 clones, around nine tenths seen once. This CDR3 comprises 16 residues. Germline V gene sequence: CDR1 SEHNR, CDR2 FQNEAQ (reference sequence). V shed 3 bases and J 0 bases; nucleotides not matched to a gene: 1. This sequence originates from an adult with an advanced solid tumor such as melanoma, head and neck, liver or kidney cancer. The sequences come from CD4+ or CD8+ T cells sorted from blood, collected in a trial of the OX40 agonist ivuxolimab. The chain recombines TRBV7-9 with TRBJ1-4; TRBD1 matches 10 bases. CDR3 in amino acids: CASSLGTGATNEKLFF. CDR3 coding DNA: TGTGCCAGCAGCTTGGGGACAGGGGCAACTAATGAAAAACTGTTTTTT.